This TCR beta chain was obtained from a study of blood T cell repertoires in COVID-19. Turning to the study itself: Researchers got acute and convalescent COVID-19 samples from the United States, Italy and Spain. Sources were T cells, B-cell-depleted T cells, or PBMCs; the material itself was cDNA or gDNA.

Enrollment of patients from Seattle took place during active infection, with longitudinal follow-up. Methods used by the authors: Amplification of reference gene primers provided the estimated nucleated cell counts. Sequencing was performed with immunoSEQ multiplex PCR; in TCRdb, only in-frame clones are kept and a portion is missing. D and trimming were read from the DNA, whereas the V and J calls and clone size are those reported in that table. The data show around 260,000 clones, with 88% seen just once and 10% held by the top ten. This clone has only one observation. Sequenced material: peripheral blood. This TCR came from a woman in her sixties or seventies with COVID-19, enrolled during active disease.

CDR3 sequence: CASSQDVIHPYEQYF. The DNA of the CDR3 is TGCGCCAGCAGCCAAGATGTTATACACCCCTACGAGCAGTACTTC. The chain has TRBV4-1 and TRBJ2-7, with D hard to call. The CDR3 covers 15 residues. The V and J ends lost 0 bases and 2 bases respectively, with 11 bases between them. From germline, CDR1 is MGHRA and CDR2 YSYEKL.